The rows below give T cell receptor beta chains drawn from one sample of a study of graft-versus-host responses after intestinal transplantation. Sequencing used immunoSEQ multiplex PCR; TCRdb keeps in-frame clones, though not all of them. The table shows approximately 17,000 clones, with roughly four fifths occurring only once. The source material was ileum tissue, sampled about 80 weeks after intestinal transplantation. These receptors originate from a human patient who received an intestinal transplant, so some T cells may come from the graft donor. The CDR3 runs from the conserved cysteine through the conserved F or W. Each record gives: V gene, clone size, D gene, J gene, CDR3 protein, CDR3 DNA. A D gene is named only where the DNA matches it firmly. Only part of the rows carry a size: once, few, many, or a class if the clone is expanded.

>TRBV5-1|-|-|TRBJ2-1
CASSLEGLSSYNEQFF
TGCGCCAGCAGCTTGGAAGGGCTAAGCTCCTACAATGAGCAGTTCTTC
>TRBV5-1|few|-|TRBJ1-5
CASSLEGFNQPQHF
TGCGCCAGCAGCTTGGAAGGCTTCAATCAGCCCCAGCATTTT
>TRBV5-5|-|-|TRBJ2-3
CASSFGGTQYF
TGTGCCAGCAGCTTCGGGGGAACGCAGTATTTT
>TRBV7-3|few|TRBD1|TRBJ2-5
CASSLGGQGAETQYF
TGTGCCAGCAGCTTAGGGGGACAGGGGGCTGAGACCCAGTACTTC
>TRBV6-4|once|TRBD2|TRBJ2-1
CASSDSSGAPYNEQFF
TGTGCCAGCAGTGACTCGAGCGGGGCCCCCTACAATGAGCAGTTCTTC
>TRBV7-8|-|TRBD2|TRBJ2-3
CASRLTSESLDTQYF
TGTGCCAGCCGACTAACTAGCGAATCGTTGGATACGCAGTATTTT
>TRBV5-1|-|-|TRBJ2-3
CASSLALGGGTDTQYF
TGCGCCAGCAGCTTGGCCTTGGGGGGTGGGACAGATACGCAGTATTTT
>TRBV7-6|-|-|TRBJ2-7
CASSLSGYEQYF
TGTGCCAGCAGCTTATCGGGTTACGAGCAGTACTTC
>TRBV18|once|TRBD2|TRBJ2-5
CASSASPGLAFQETQYF
TGTGCCAGCTCAGCGAGTCCGGGACTAGCTTTCCAAGAGACCCAGTACTTC
>TRBV10-3|-|TRBD1|TRBJ1-2
CAIRAGTGDWYGYTF
TGTGCCATCAGGGCCGGGACAGGGGATTGGTATGGCTACACCTTC
>TRBV5-6|few|-|TRBJ2-6
CASSLQGGGANVLTF
TGTGCCAGCAGCTTGCAGGGAGGAGGGGCCAACGTCCTGACTTTC
>TRBV25-1|-|TRBD2|TRBJ2-1
CASKTSGSYNEQFF
TGTGCCAGCAAGACTAGCGGGTCCTACAATGAGCAGTTCTTC
>TRBV6-6|-|TRBD2|TRBJ2-3
CASSTSGGAADTQYF
TGTGCCAGCAGCACTAGCGGGGGGGCCGCAGATACGCAGTATTTT
>TRBV19|-|-|TRBJ2-7
CASRGGQGGSYEQYF
TGTGCCAGTAGAGGAGGTCAGGGGGGCTCCTACGAGCAGTACTTC
>TRBV6-5|-|-|TRBJ1-5
CASMRTANQPQHF
TGTGCCAGCATGAGGACGGCCAATCAGCCCCAGCATTTT
>TRBV19|-|-|TRBJ1-5
CASSVWDTGGQPQHF
TGTGCCAGTAGTGTTTGGGACACGGGAGGACAGCCCCAGCATTTT
>TRBV18|-|TRBD2|TRBJ2-7
CASSPLGFSGANEQYF
TGTGCCAGCTCACCCTTAGGATTTAGCGGGGCGAACGAGCAGTACTTC
>TRBV10-1|-|-|TRBJ2-3
CASSDPSDPTDTQYF
TGCGCCAGCAGTGACCCCTCCGATCCCACAGATACGCAGTATTTT
>TRBV4-2|-|-|TRBJ1-5
CASSQTGPLGNQPQHF
TGTGCCAGCAGCCAAACAGGGCCTTTGGGCAATCAGCCCCAGCATTTT
>TRBV5-4|-|-|TRBJ1-2
CASSDGPEGYTF
TGTGCCAGCAGCGATGGTCCCGAAGGCTACACCTTC
>TRBV4-1|-|TRBD1|TRBJ2-7
CASSQLNSRQGAYEQYF
TGCGCCAGCAGCCAATTAAATTCTAGACAGGGGGCGTACGAGCAGTACTTC
>TRBV4-1|-|-|TRBJ2-1
CASSRDSQRVGGASSYNEQFF
TGCGCCAGCAGCCGAGACAGCCAGCGGGTTGGGGGGGCTAGCTCCTACAATGAGCAGTTCTTC
>TRBV27|-|TRBD1|TRBJ1-5
CASSLYWTGYSNQPQHF
TGTGCCAGCAGTTTATATTGGACAGGGTATAGCAATCAGCCCCAGCATTTT
>TRBV20-1|-|-|TRBJ2-1
CSARHEQFF
TGCAGTGCTAGGCATGAGCAGTTCTTC
>TRBV5-6|-|-|TRBJ1-2
CASSPREGGYTF
TGTGCCAGCAGCCCCAGGGAGGGGGGCTACACCTTC
>TRBV2|-|-|TRBJ2-7
CASSEFAYEQYF
TGTGCCAGCAGTGAGTTCGCCTACGAGCAGTACTTC
>TRBV5-4|few|TRBD1|TRBJ1-1
CASSVTGSTEAFF
TGTGCCAGCAGCGTGACAGGGTCCACTGAAGCTTTCTTT
>TRBV28|-|TRBD1|TRBJ1-4
CASSLTGEWKKLFF
TGTGCCAGCAGTCTGACAGGGGAGTGGAAAAAACTGTTTTTT
>TRBV5-5|-|-|TRBJ1-5
CASSLGGLNQPQHF
TGTGCCAGCAGCTTGGGGGGCCTCAATCAGCCCCAGCATTTT
>TRBV2|-|TRBD2|TRBJ2-1
CASSAPGTSGEDDEQFF
TGTGCCAGCAGTGCACCCGGGACTAGCGGGGAGGATGATGAGCAGTTCTTC
>TRBV18|once|TRBD2|TRBJ2-7
CASTDWAGGTYEQYF
TGTGCCAGCACTGACTGGGCGGGGGGAACCTACGAGCAGTACTTC
>TRBV7-6|-|TRBD2|TRBJ2-1
CASSPAGGANEQFF
TGTGCCAGCAGCCCCGCGGGGGGGGCCAATGAGCAGTTCTTC
>TRBV19|-|-|TRBJ1-2
CASSISQGSYGYTF
TGTGCCAGTAGTATATCCCAGGGGTCCTATGGCTACACCTTC
>TRBV5-6|few|-|TRBJ2-7
CASSLAINRPGVEQYF
TGTGCCAGCAGCTTGGCCATTAACCGGCCTGGGGTCGAGCAGTACTTC
>TRBV6-5|few|-|TRBJ2-1
CASSFGVGEQFF
TGTGCCAGCAGCTTCGGAGTAGGGGAGCAGTTCTTC
>TRBV14|-|-|TRBJ1-6
CASSQDLKPPLHF
TGTGCCAGCAGCCAAGATCTGAAGCCACCCCTCCACTTT
>TRBV28|-|TRBD1|TRBJ2-3
CASSFSVGRGGADTQYF
TGTGCCAGCAGTTTTTCTGTTGGTCGAGGGGGCGCAGATACGCAGTATTTT
>TRBV5-1|-|TRBD2|TRBJ2-5
CASSFSGGAGETQYF
TGCGCCAGCAGCTTTAGCGGGGGGGCCGGAGAGACCCAGTACTTC
>TRBV27|-|TRBD2|TRBJ2-5
CASSFWRPYSGGYEETQYF
TGTGCCAGCAGTTTCTGGCGACCCTATAGCGGGGGATACGAAGAGACCCAGTACTTC
>TRBV4-2|-|-|TRBJ1-2
CASSQEDRGYTF
TGTGCCAGCAGCCAAGAGGACAGAGGCTACACCTTC
>TRBV29-1|-|TRBD2|TRBJ2-7
CSVVLAGETYEQYF
TGCAGCGTCGTTCTAGCGGGGGAGACCTACGAGCAGTACTTC
>TRBV10-3|-|TRBD1|TRBJ1-5
CAIGTGVRNQPQHF
TGTGCCATCGGGACAGGGGTCCGAAATCAGCCCCAGCATTTT
>TRBV7-9|few|-|TRBJ1-2
CASSLRPGNGYTF
TGTGCCAGCAGCTTAAGGCCAGGGAATGGCTACACCTTC
>TRBV4-1|-|-|TRBJ1-1
CASSQVPGAEAFF
TGCGCCAGCAGCCAAGTTCCCGGTGCTGAAGCTTTCTTT
>TRBV28|-|TRBD1|TRBJ2-3
CASSLLFTREGQRTDTQYF
TGTGCCAGCAGTTTACTCTTCACGCGTGAGGGACAGAGGACAGATACGCAGTATTTT
>TRBV6-1|-|-|TRBJ1-5
CASRTSGNQPQHF
TGTGCCAGCAGGACCAGTGGTAATCAGCCCCAGCATTTT
>TRBV6-6|-|-|TRBJ2-7
CASSFARGYEQYF
TGTGCCAGCAGTTTCGCCAGGGGTTACGAGCAGTACTTC
>TRBV21-1|once|-|TRBJ2-7
CASSKEGKGSRLRVVRMSSYEQYF
TGTGCCAGCAGCAAAGAAGGAAAAGGGAGTCGGTTAAGGGTGGTGCGGATGAGCTCCTACGAGCAGTACTTC
>TRBV30|-|TRBD1|TRBJ1-2
CAWSGQGMEYGYTF
TGTGCCTGGAGTGGACAGGGGATGGAGTATGGCTACACCTTC
>TRBV7-9|-|-|TRBJ1-6
CASSRRDSPLHF
TGTGCCAGCAGTCGCAGAGATTCACCCCTCCACTTT
>TRBV6-1|-|-|TRBJ2-7
CASSDPRNEQYF
TGTGCCAGCAGTGACCCTAGGAACGAGCAGTACTTC
>TRBV11-2|once|TRBD1|TRBJ2-7
CASSLGQGGDEQYF
TGTGCCAGCAGCTTAGGACAGGGGGGGGACGAGCAGTACTTC
>TRBV9|-|-|TRBJ1-6
CASSVGGQANSPLHF
TGTGCCAGCAGCGTAGGAGGACAAGCCAATTCACCCCTCCACTTT
>TRBV6-1|-|-|TRBJ1-5
CASKRDYSNQPQHF
TGTGCCAGCAAACGGGACTATAGCAATCAGCCCCAGCATTTT
>TRBV7-6|-|TRBD1|TRBJ1-2
CASSVGTGVNIGYTF
TGTGCCAGCAGCGTAGGGACAGGAGTTAATATTGGCTACACCTTC
>TRBV7-2|-|TRBD1|TRBJ2-3
CASSFDRGGVYTQYF
TGTGCCAGCAGCTTCGACAGGGGCGGCGTGTATACGCAGTATTTT
>TRBV2|-|-|TRBJ1-1
CAAQTGMNTEAFF
TGTGCCGCCCAAACGGGGATGAACACTGAAGCTTTCTTT
>TRBV29-1|-|-|TRBJ2-3
CSVVPGAPDTQYF
TGCAGCGTTGTGCCCGGGGCCCCAGATACGCAGTATTTT
>TRBV6-5|-|-|TRBJ1-2
CASSYSLDNYGYTF
TGTGCCAGCAGTTACTCGCTGGACAACTATGGCTACACCTTC
>TRBV7-8|-|-|TRBJ1-1
CASSLSSARNTEAFF
TGTGCCAGCAGCTTAAGCTCTGCCAGGAACACTGAAGCTTTCTTT